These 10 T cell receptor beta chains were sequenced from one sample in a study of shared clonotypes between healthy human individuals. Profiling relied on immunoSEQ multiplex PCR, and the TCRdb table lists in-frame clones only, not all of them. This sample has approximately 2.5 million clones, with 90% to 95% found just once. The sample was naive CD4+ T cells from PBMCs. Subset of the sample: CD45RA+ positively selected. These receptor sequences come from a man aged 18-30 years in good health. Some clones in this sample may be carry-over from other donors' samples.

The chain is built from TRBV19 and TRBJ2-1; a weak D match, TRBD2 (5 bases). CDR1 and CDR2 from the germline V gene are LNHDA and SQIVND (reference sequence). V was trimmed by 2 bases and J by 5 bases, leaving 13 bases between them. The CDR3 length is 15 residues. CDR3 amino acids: CASSISGVLNNEQFF. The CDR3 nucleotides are TGTGCCAGTAGTATATCCGGGGTTCTCAACAATGAGCAGTTCTTC.

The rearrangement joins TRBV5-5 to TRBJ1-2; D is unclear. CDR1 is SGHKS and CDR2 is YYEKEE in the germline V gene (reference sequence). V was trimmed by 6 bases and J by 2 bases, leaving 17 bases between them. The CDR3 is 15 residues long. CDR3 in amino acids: CASTPDPGRNYGYTF. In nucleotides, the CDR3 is TGTGCCAGCACCCCTGATCCTGGGAGGAACTATGGCTACACCTTC.

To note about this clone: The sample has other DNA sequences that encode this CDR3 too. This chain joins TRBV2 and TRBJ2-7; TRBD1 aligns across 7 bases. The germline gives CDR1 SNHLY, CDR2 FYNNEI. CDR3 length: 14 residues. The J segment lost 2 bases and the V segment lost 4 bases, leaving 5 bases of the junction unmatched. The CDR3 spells CASSADRPAYEQYF. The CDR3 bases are TGTGCCAGCAGTGCGGACAGGCCGGCCTACGAGCAGTACTTC.

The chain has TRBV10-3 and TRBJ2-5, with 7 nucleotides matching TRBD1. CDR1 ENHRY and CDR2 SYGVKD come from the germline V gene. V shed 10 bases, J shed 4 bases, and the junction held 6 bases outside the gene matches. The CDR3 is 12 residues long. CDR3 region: CASSGTVETQYF. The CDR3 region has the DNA TGTGCCAGCTCCGGGACAGTAGAGACCCAGTACTTC.

The CDR3 nucleotides are TGTGCCAGCAGTTGGGGACTAGCGGTAAACTACAATGAGCAGTTCTTC. This translates into CASSWGLAVNYNEQFF. This chain connects TRBV7-2 to TRBJ2-1; TRBD2 aligns across 11 bases. The trim removed 6 bases at V and 3 bases at J, leaving 7 bases unmatched. CDR3 length: 16 amino acids. Germline CDR1 is SGHTA and CDR2 is FQGNSA.

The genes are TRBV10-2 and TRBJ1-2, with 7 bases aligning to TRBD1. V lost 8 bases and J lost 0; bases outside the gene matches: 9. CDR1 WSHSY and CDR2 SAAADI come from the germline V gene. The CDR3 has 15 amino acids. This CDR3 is CASSDRVSANYGYTF. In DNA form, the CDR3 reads TGCGCCAGCTCTGACAGGGTTTCAGCTAACTATGGCTACACCTTC.

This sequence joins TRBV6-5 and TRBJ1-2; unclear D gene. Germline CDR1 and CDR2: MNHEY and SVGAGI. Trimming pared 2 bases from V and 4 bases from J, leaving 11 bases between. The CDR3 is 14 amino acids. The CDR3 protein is CASSYPGRIYGYTF. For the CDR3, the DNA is TGTGCCAGCAGTTACCCTGGACGGATCTATGGCTACACCTTC.

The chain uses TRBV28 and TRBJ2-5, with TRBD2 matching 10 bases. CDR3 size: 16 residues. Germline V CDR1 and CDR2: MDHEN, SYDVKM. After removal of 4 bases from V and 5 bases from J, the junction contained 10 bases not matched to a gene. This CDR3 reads CASSWMSGRVGETQYF. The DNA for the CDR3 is TGTGCCAGCAGTTGGATGAGCGGGAGGGTAGGGGAGACCCAGTACTTC.

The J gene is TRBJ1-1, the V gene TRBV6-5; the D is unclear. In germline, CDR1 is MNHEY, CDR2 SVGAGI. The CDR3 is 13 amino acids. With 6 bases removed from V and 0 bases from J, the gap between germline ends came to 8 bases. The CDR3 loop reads CASRWYMNTEAFF. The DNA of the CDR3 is TGTGCCAGCAGGTGGTATATGAACACTGAAGCTTTCTTT.

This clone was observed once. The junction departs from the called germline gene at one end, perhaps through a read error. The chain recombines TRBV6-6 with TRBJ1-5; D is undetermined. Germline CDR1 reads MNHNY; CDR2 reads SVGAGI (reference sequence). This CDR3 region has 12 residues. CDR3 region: CASSQGNRPQHF. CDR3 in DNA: TGTGCCAGCAGCCAAGGCAATCGGCCCCAGCATTTT.